These T cell receptor beta chains were read from a single sample in a study of T cell responses to AZD1222 COVID-19 vaccine. Here immunoSEQ multiplex PCR was the method, and the copy in TCRdb shows in-frame clones only, minus some. The data contain roughly 190,000 clones, 90% to 95% of them seen just once; the ten biggest clones take up about 4.2%. Sequencing used peripheral blood, obtained on day 0 of AZD1222 vaccination. The source is an adult in good health. Both conserved end residues are part of each CDR3. The order of the fields is CDR3 DNA, CDR3 protein, D gene, J gene, clone size, V gene. D genes are given only for firm matches. Not all rows give a size; the values are once, few, many and, for expanded clones, a class.

CDR3 DNA: TGTGCCAGCAGTGTGACAGGGAGATGGGGTGAAGCTTTCTTT; CDR3 protein: CASSVTGRWGEAFF; D gene: TRBD1; J gene: TRBJ1-1; clone size: .; V gene: TRBV27
CDR3 DNA: TGTGCCAGCAGTGTCGGCAGGGACTATGGCTACACCTTC; CDR3 protein: CASSVGRDYGYTF; D gene: .; J gene: TRBJ1-2; clone size: .; V gene: TRBV2
CDR3 DNA: TGTGCCAGCAGTTTTGGAGGGCGAAATCAGCCCCAGCATTTT; CDR3 protein: CASSFGGRNQPQHF; D gene: .; J gene: TRBJ1-5; clone size: .; V gene: TRBV27
CDR3 DNA: TGCGCCAGCAGCCAGGGACTTCAAGAGACCCAGTACTTC; CDR3 protein: CASSQGLQETQYF; D gene: .; J gene: TRBJ2-5; clone size: .; V gene: TRBV4-1
CDR3 DNA: TGTGCCAGCAGCCCGCTCACCAGGGATGGCTACACCTTC; CDR3 protein: CASSPLTRDGYTF; D gene: .; J gene: TRBJ1-2; clone size: .; V gene: TRBV5-5
CDR3 DNA: TGCGCCAGCAGCTTGGAGGGGACAGGGATACAGCCCCAGCATTTT; CDR3 protein: CASSLEGTGIQPQHF; D gene: TRBD1; J gene: TRBJ1-5; clone size: .; V gene: TRBV5-1
CDR3 DNA: TGCAGTGCTAGGAGGCGGGATGAAGCTTTCTTT; CDR3 protein: CSARRRDEAFF; D gene: .; J gene: TRBJ1-1; clone size: .; V gene: TRBV20-1
CDR3 DNA: TGTGCCAGCAGCCACCGACAGGGGGCCTGGTCTTACACTGAAGCTTTCTTT; CDR3 protein: CASSHRQGAWSYTEAFF; D gene: TRBD1; J gene: TRBJ1-1; clone size: .; V gene: TRBV11-2
CDR3 DNA: TGTGCCAGCAGCTTGGAGGGGGCCAGGAGCACTGAAGCTTTCTTT; CDR3 protein: CASSLEGARSTEAFF; D gene: TRBD1; J gene: TRBJ1-1; clone size: .; V gene: TRBV5-4
CDR3 DNA: TGTGCCAGCAGTCTCTCTAGCGGGGGGGCAGGCGAGCAGTACTTC; CDR3 protein: CASSLSSGGAGEQYF; D gene: TRBD2; J gene: TRBJ2-7; clone size: medium-sized; V gene: TRBV27
CDR3 DNA: TGTGCCAGCAGCCACTGGAGGGGGGACAATGAGCAGTTCTTC; CDR3 protein: CASSHWRGDNEQFF; D gene: .; J gene: TRBJ2-1; clone size: .; V gene: TRBV3-1/TRBV3-2
CDR3 DNA: TGCGCCAGCAGCCCCGACAGGGTTCCCAATGAGCAGTTCTTC; CDR3 protein: CASSPDRVPNEQFF; D gene: TRBD1; J gene: TRBJ2-1; clone size: .; V gene: TRBV5-1
CDR3 DNA: TGTGCCAGCAGCCAAGGAGCAACTAATGAAAAACTGTTTTTT; CDR3 protein: CASSQGATNEKLFF; D gene: .; J gene: TRBJ1-4; clone size: few; V gene: TRBV3-1/TRBV3-2
CDR3 DNA: TGTGCCAGCAGTCGACAGGTGAACACTGAAGCTTTCTTT; CDR3 protein: CASSRQVNTEAFF; D gene: .; J gene: TRBJ1-1; clone size: .; V gene: TRBV11-3
CDR3 DNA: TGTGCCAGCAGCTCTCCCCAGCAGGGGGATGGCTACACCTTC; CDR3 protein: CASSSPQQGDGYTF; D gene: TRBD1; J gene: TRBJ1-2; clone size: .; V gene: TRBV5-4
CDR3 DNA: TGCGCCAGCAGCCTAAACTACGGGACAGGGAATGAGCAGTACTTC; CDR3 protein: CASSLNYGTGNEQYF; D gene: TRBD1; J gene: TRBJ2-7; clone size: .; V gene: TRBV4-1
CDR3 DNA: TGTGCCAGCAGCCAGGGGACTAACTATGGCTACACCTTC; CDR3 protein: CASSQGTNYGYTF; D gene: .; J gene: TRBJ1-2; clone size: .; V gene: TRBV3-1/TRBV3-2
CDR3 DNA: TGTGCCAGCTCACCACCGGGACAGACCTACGAGCAGTACTTC; CDR3 protein: CASSPPGQTYEQYF; D gene: TRBD1; J gene: TRBJ2-7; clone size: .; V gene: TRBV18
CDR3 DNA: TGTGCCAGCAGCTTAGCGAGGATCCGGAACACCGGGGAGCTGTTTTTT; CDR3 protein: CASSLARIRNTGELFF; D gene: .; J gene: TRBJ2-2; clone size: .; V gene: TRBV7-9
CDR3 DNA: TGTGCCAGCAGCCAGAGGACGGCGAACACTGAAGCTTTCTTT; CDR3 protein: CASSQRTANTEAFF; D gene: .; J gene: TRBJ1-1; clone size: .; V gene: TRBV3-1/TRBV3-2
CDR3 DNA: TGTGCCAGCGGCTCAGGGGTCGGCGGCTACACCTTC; CDR3 protein: CASGSGVGGYTF; D gene: .; J gene: TRBJ1-2; clone size: .; V gene: TRBV21-1
CDR3 DNA: TGTGCCAGCAGCCAGGAGACTCGGCGGAACGAGCAGTACTTC; CDR3 protein: CASSQETRRNEQYF; D gene: .; J gene: TRBJ2-7; clone size: once; V gene: TRBV3-1/TRBV3-2
CDR3 DNA: TGTGCCAGCAGCCCCGGGAGCGTGACTAATGAAAAACTGTTTTTT; CDR3 protein: CASSPGSVTNEKLFF; D gene: .; J gene: TRBJ1-4; clone size: once; V gene: TRBV7-9
CDR3 DNA: TGCGCCAGCAGCTTGCGCACACTCGAAGAGACCCAGTACTTC; CDR3 protein: CASSLRTLEETQYF; D gene: .; J gene: TRBJ2-5; clone size: .; V gene: TRBV5-1
CDR3 DNA: TGTGCCAGCAGCTTCACCGGGACAGGGAACTATGGCTACACCTTC; CDR3 protein: CASSFTGTGNYGYTF; D gene: TRBD1; J gene: TRBJ1-2; clone size: .; V gene: TRBV5-5
CDR3 DNA: TGTGCCAGCAGTTTCCAGCCCCAGCATTTT; CDR3 protein: CASSFQPQHF; D gene: .; J gene: TRBJ1-5; clone size: .; V gene: TRBV28
CDR3 DNA: TGTGCCAGCTCACCACAGAACAGGGACGCAGAGACCCAGTACTTC; CDR3 protein: CASSPQNRDAETQYF; D gene: .; J gene: TRBJ2-5; clone size: .; V gene: TRBV18
CDR3 DNA: TGTGCCAGCAGTTATCTCCAGGACCGCAATCAGCCCCAGCATTTT; CDR3 protein: CASSYLQDRNQPQHF; D gene: .; J gene: TRBJ1-5; clone size: .; V gene: TRBV6-6
CDR3 DNA: TGTGCCAGTAGTATCTTACCGGGACAGGGGGCCGACTATGGCTACACCTTC; CDR3 protein: CASSILPGQGADYGYTF; D gene: TRBD1; J gene: TRBJ1-2; clone size: .; V gene: TRBV19